This T cell receptor beta chain was obtained from a study of shared clonotypes between healthy human individuals. Researchers ran the assay at a deep level. Produced via immunoSEQ multiplex PCR; TCRdb's table is partial and in-frame only. This table holds around 2.1 million clones, approximately 94% found once. V was pared by 2 bases and J by 0 bases, with 14 bases between. The germline V gene encodes CDR1 MGHRA and CDR2 YSYEKL. There are 17 residues in the CDR3. CD8 cells regarded as naive lacked CD45RO, were positively chosen for CCR7, and omitted terminally differentiated effector memory CD45RA+ cells. This clone is a singleton in its sample. Antigen specificity is unknown. Points from the study as a whole: Naive subsets generally exceeded memory subsets in estimated richness.

The clonotype was recovered from a young man in good health. Some clones in this sample may be carry-over from other donors' samples. Sequenced: naive CD8+ T cells from PBMCs. V and J are TRBV4-1 and TRBJ2-1, with D possibly being TRBD1 or TRBD2 (5 bases each). In DNA, the CDR3 is TGCGCCAGCAGCCAATACCCCCAGGGAGTCTCCTACAATGAGCAGTTCTTC. Its protein product is CASSQYPQGVSYNEQFF.